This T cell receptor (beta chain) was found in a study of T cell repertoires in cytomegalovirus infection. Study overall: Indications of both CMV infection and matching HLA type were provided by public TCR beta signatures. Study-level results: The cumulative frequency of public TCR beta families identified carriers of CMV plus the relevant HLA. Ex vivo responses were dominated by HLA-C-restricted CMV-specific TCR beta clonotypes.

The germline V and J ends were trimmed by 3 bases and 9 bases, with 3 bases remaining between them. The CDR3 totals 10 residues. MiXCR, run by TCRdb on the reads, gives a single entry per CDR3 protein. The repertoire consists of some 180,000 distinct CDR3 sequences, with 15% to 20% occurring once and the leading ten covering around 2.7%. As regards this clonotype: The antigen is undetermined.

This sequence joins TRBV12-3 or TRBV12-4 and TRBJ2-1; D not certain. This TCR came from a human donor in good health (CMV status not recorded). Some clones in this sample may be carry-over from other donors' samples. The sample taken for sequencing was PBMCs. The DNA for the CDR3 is TGTGCCAGCAGTTTTAGTGAGCAGTTCTTC. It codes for CASSFSEQFF.